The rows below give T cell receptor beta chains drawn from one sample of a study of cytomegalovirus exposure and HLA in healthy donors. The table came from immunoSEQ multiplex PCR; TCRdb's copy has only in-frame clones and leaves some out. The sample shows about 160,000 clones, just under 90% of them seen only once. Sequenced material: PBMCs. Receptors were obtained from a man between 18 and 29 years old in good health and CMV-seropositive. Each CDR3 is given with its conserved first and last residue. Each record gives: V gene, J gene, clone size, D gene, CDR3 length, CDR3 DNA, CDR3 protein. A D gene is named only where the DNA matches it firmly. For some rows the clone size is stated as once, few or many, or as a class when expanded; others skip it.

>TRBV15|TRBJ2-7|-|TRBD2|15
TGTGCCACCAAGGACGGCGGGACTAGCGGGAGGGAGCAGTACTTC
CATKDGGTSGREQYF
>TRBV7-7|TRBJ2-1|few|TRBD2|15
TGTGCTAGCAGCTCCGGGACTAGCGGTTACAATGAGCAGTTCTTC
CASSSGTSGYNEQFF
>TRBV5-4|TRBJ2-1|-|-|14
TGTGCCAGCAGCTTGACTAGCTCCGAGGTTGAGCAGTTCTTC
CASSLTSSEVEQFF
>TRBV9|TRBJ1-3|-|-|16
TGTGCCAGCAGCTCGAGGACGGGGAACTCTGGAAACACCATATATTTT
CASSSRTGNSGNTIYF
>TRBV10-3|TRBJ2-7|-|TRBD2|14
TGTGCCATCAGACTAGCGGGAGACAGGTACGAGCAGTACTTC
CAIRLAGDRYEQYF
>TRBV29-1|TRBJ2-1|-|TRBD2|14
TGCAGCGTTGGTAGTAGCGGGTCCTACAATGAGCAGTTCTTC
CSVGSSGSYNEQFF
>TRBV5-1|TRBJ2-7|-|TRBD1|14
TGCGCCAGCAGCTTTGGGACAGGGTACTACGAGCAGTACTTC
CASSFGTGYYEQYF
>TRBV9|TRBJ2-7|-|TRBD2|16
TGTGCCAGCAGCGTAGGGCGACTAGCGGAAGAATACGAGCAGTACTTC
CASSVGRLAEEYEQYF
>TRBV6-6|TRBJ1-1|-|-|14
TGTGCCAGCACCTTTACAGGGAGAGACACTGAAGCTTTCTTT
CASTFTGRDTEAFF
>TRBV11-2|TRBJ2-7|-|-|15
TGTGCCAGCAGCTTAGGTAGGGGGATCTCCTACGAGCAGTACTTC
CASSLGRGISYEQYF
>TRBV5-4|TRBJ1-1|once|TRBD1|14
TGTGCCAGCAGTACAGGGGGTCGAATCACTGAAGCTTTCTTT
CASSTGGRITEAFF
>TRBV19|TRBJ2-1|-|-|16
TGTGCCACACAGTTCGGTGACTACCGGGGGAACAATGAGCAGTTCTTC
CATQFGDYRGNNEQFF
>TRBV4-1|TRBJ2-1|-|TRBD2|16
TGCGCCAGCAGCCCGTCGGGACTAGCGAAATACAATGAGCAGTTCTTC
CASSPSGLAKYNEQFF
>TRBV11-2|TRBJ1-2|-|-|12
TGTGCCAGCGGCAGGGGTAACTATGGCTACACCTTC
CASGRGNYGYTF
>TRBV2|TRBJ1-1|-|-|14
TGTGCCAGCAGTGAACGCGTGAGGGGGACTGAAGCTTTCTTT
CASSERVRGTEAFF
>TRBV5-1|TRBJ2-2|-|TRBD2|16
TGCGCCAGCAGCTCCGCGGTAGCGGGAGTACCCGGGGAGCTGTTTTTT
CASSSAVAGVPGELFF
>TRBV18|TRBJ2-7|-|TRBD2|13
TGTGCCAGCTCTAGACTAGCGGGAACCGAGCAGTACTTC
CASSRLAGTEQYF
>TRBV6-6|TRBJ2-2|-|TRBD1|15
TGTGCCAGCAGTCGCCAGGGGGCGCCCACCGGGGAGCTGTTTTTT
CASSRQGAPTGELFF
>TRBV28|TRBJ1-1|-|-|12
TGTGCCACCGGGGCGGGGGACACTGAAGCTTTCTTT
CATGAGDTEAFF
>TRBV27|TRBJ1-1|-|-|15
TGTGCCAGCAGTTTATTACGGGGGGCGAACACTGAAGCTTTCTTT
CASSLLRGANTEAFF
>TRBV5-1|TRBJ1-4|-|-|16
TGCGCCAGCAGCCCGTTACCGGGACACCAGGGCGAAAAACTGTTTTTT
CASSPLPGHQGEKLFF
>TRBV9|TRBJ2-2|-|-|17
TGTGCCAGCAGCGTAGCTTTCGGGCAGGGAAGAGCCGGGGAGCTGTTTTTT
CASSVAFGQGRAGELFF
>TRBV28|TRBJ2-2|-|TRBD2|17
TGTGCCAGTAACCGACTAGCGGGACCAAAAAACACCGGGGAGCTGTTTTTT
CASNRLAGPKNTGELFF
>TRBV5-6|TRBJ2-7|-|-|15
TGTGCCAGCACCGTCAAAGGGGCGGGGTACTACGAGCAGTACTTC
CASTVKGAGYYEQYF
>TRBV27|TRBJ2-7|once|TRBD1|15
TGTGCCAGCAGTTTACGCTCCGGGACAGGGAGCGAGCAGTACTTC
CASSLRSGTGSEQYF
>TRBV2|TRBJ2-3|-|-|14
TGTGCCAGCATCAGGGACTCTAGCACAGATACGCAGTATTTT
CASIRDSSTDTQYF
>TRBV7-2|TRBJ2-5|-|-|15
TGTGCCAGCAGCCCTCCGGGTGCGGCACAAGAGACCCAGTACTTC
CASSPPGAAQETQYF
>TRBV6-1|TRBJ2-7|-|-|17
TGTGCCAGCAGTGAATGGCAGAAAACCATTACCCAATACGAGCAGTACTTC
CASSEWQKTITQYEQYF
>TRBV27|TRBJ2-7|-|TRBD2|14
TGTGCCAGCAGTTCATCCGCGGGGGACTACGAGCAGTACTTC
CASSSSAGDYEQYF
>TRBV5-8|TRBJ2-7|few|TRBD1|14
TGTGCCAGCTTCAACACCGGGACAGGCCACGAGCAGTACTTC
CASFNTGTGHEQYF
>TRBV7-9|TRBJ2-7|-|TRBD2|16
TGTGCCAGCAGCACTAGTAGCGGGAGAGAAACCTACGAGCAGTACTTC
CASSTSSGRETYEQYF
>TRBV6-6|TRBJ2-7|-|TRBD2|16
TGTGCCAGCAGTCCCCCTTCTAGCGGGAGGGCCCACGAGCAGTACTTC
CASSPPSSGRAHEQYF